One sample yielded the 28 T cell receptor beta chains listed below, sequenced in a study of cytomegalovirus exposure and HLA in healthy donors. Generated by immunoSEQ multiplex PCR, the TCRdb table keeps only in-frame clones and is missing some. The data contain roughly 63,000 clones, around 90% of them seen just once; the ten biggest clones take up about 1.2%. The sequenced sample consisted of PBMCs. The receptors shown here come from a woman aged 18-29 years in good health and CMV-seronegative.

This chain links TRBV15 with TRBJ2-1, with 7 bases matching TRBD1. Germline lookup yields CDR1 LNHNV and CDR2 YYDKDF (reference sequence). The ends lost 6 bases at V and 2 bases at J; junction bases unmatched: 4. This CDR3 spans 14 amino acids. The CDR3 loop reads CATSHRGPYNEQFF. CDR3 DNA sequence: TGTGCCACCAGTCACAGGGGTCCCTACAATGAGCAGTTCTTC.

V and J are TRBV5-6 and TRBJ1-2; D not resolved. The CDR3 covers 14 residues. CDR1 and CDR2 from the germline V gene are SGHDT and YYEEEE. Trimming removed 4 bases at V and 2 bases at J, with 12 bases between. The CDR3 here is CASSALQINYGYTF. In DNA form, the CDR3 reads TGTGCCAGCAGCGCTTTACAGATAAACTATGGCTACACCTTC. Together with reference TRBV5-6 and TRBJ1-2, the CDR3 gives the full variable domain: DAGVTQSPTHLIKTRGQQVTLRCSPKSGHDTVSWYQQALGQGPQFIFQYYEEEERQRGNFPDRFSGHQFPNYSSELNVNALLLGDSALYLCASSALQINYGYTFGSGTRLTVV.

The chain carries TRBV10-3 and TRBJ2-7; 8 bases map to TRBD1. Looked up from germline, CDR1 is ENHRY and CDR2 is SYGVKD. With 4 bases clipped from V and 0 bases from J, the junction kept 8 bases outside the gene matches. CDR3 length: 16 amino acids. CDR3 sequence (DNA): TGTGCCATCAGTGCTAGAGGACAGGGCGCCTCCTACGAGCAGTACTTC. Translated, it gives CAISARGQGASYEQYF.

This chain joins TRBV18 and TRBJ2-5, with 11 nucleotides matching TRBD2. The germline CDR1 and CDR2 sequences are KGHSH and LQKENI. The V segment lost 3 bases and the J segment 4 bases; nucleotides outside the gene matches: 10. The CDR3 spans 17 residues. As DNA, the CDR3 is TGTGCCAGCTCACCTGTAGCGGGAGGGCCCTCTTCAGAGACCCAGTACTTC. It yields the protein CASSPVAGGPSSETQYF.

The chain has TRBV7-9 and TRBJ2-7; 10 bases align to TRBD2. With 0 bases clipped from V and 4 bases from J, the junction kept 6 bases outside the gene matches. CDR1 and CDR2 from the germline V gene are SEHNR and FQNEAQ (reference sequence). CDR3 length: 16 residues. The DNA of the CDR3 is TGTGCCAGCAGCTTAGCGGCTAGCGGGAGACTTTACGAGCAGTACTTC. Its translation: CASSLAASGRLYEQYF. Full variable domain (outside the CDR3, taken from reference TRBV7-9 and TRBJ2-7): DTGVSQNPRHKITKRGQNVTFRCDPISEHNRLYWYRQTLGQGPEFLTYFQNEAQLEKSRLLSDRFSAERPKGSFSTLEIQRTEQGDSAMYLCASSLAASGRLYEQYFGPGTRLTVT.

The chain employs TRBV2 and TRBJ2-7, with 9 bases aligning to TRBD2. V lost 2 bases and J lost 3; bases outside the gene matches: 14. Germline CDR1 SNHLY, CDR2 FYNNEI. This CDR3 contains 18 residues. The CDR3 DNA follows: TGTGCCAGCAGTGAAATCGGTTTGGGACTAGCTGGAGACTACGAGCAGTACTTC. Translating gives CASSEIGLGLAGDYEQYF.

The rearrangement links TRBV6-6 to TRBJ2-1, with 12 bases matching TRBD2. Trimming at V came to 6 bases and at J to 8 bases, leaving 8 bases not matched to a gene. CDR1 is MNHNY, CDR2 SVGAGI, per germline (reference sequence). The CDR3 is 15 residues long. This CDR3 reads CASSRWTSGDDEQFF. The CDR3 nucleotides read TGTGCCAGCAGCCGTTGGACTAGCGGGGATGATGAGCAGTTCTTC.

This chain uses TRBV9 with TRBJ1-6; 10 nucleotides line up with TRBD1. The germline V gene encodes CDR1 SGDLS and CDR2 YYNGEE. With 3 bases clipped from V and 10 bases from J, the junction kept 7 bases outside the gene matches. The CDR3 is made up of 15 amino acids. CDR3 DNA sequence: TGTGCCAGCAGCGGACAGGGGGCGCAGGGATCACCCCTCCACTTT. It is translated as CASSGQGAQGSPLHF. The full variable domain, completed using reference TRBV9 and TRBJ1-6, is DSGVTQTPKHLITATGQRVTLRCSPRSGDLSVYWYQQSLDQGLQFLIQYYNGEERAKGNILERFSAQQFPDLHSELNLSSLELGDSALYFCASSGQGAQGSPLHFGNGTRLTVT.

The chain uses TRBV28 and TRBJ1-2; D perhaps matches TRBD1 (6 bases). The V and J ends lost 3 bases and 6 bases respectively, with 8 bases between them. The germline CDR1 and CDR2 sequences are MDHEN and SYDVKM. The length of the CDR3 is 12 residues. In nucleotides, the CDR3 is TGTGCCAGCAGTTTTGGGGGCGATGGCTACACCTTC. It yields the protein CASSFGGDGYTF.

This chain joins TRBV7-2 and TRBJ2-3; TRBD1 agrees at 8 bases. The germline V gene encodes CDR1 SGHTA and CDR2 FQGNSA. The CDR3 contains 15 residues. With 4 bases clipped from V and 2 bases from J, the junction kept 5 bases outside the gene matches. The chain's CDR3 is CASSSQTGVTDTQYF. In nucleotides, the CDR3 is TGTGCCAGCAGCTCCCAGACAGGGGTCACAGATACGCAGTATTTT.

This clone was counted only a few times. This chain joins TRBV21-1 and TRBJ1-2. TRBV21-1 is assigned pseudogene status. The CDR3 runs to 11 residues. This chain's CDR3 is CASTLDYGYTF. In DNA, the CDR3 is TGTGCCAGCACCCTTGACTATGGCTACACCTTC.

This chain links TRBV6-5 with TRBJ2-1; 8 bases agree with TRBD2. With V trimmed by 4 bases and J by 9 bases, 11 bases remained unmatched. Germline-derived CDR1 and CDR2 are MNHEY and SVGAGI. CDR3 length equals 15 residues. The CDR3 nucleotides are TGTGCCAGCAGTTCCGGGACTAGTCGGGCCCGTGAGCAGTTCTTC. It codes for CASSSGTSRAREQFF.

The rearrangement links TRBV4-1 to TRBJ2-1, with D perhaps TRBD2 (6 bases). Looked up from germline, CDR1 is MGHRA and CDR2 is YSYEKL. Trimming pared 0 bases from V and 11 bases from J, leaving 14 bases between. The CDR3 extends over 14 amino acids. Written as DNA, the CDR3 is TGCGCCAGCAGCCAAGAGCAGGGACTTAATAAGCAGTTCTTC. It codes for CASSQEQGLNKQFF.

The chain carries TRBV4-2 and TRBJ2-7; 7 bases are shared with TRBD2. The CDR3 consists of 15 residues. V gave up 1 base and J gave up 7 bases; unmatched junction bases: 10. Germline assignment: CDR1 LGHNA and CDR2 YNFKEQ. CDR3 in DNA: TGTGCCAGCAGCCAAGGCGGGGCGGGAGAGTGGGAGCAGTACTTC. It translates to CASSQGGAGEWEQYF.

This sequence joins TRBV10-1 and TRBJ2-3; TRBD2 matches at 10 bases. From germline, CDR1 is WNHNN and CDR2 SYGVQD (reference sequence). V trimming: 8 bases; J trimming: 0 bases; junction bases outside the gene matches: 2. The CDR3 has 14 residues. The CDR3 bases are TGCGCCAGCCGAGCGGGAGGGAGCACAGATACGCAGTATTTT. Amino acid sequence: CASRAGGSTDTQYF.

The V and J genes are TRBV18 and TRBJ2-2; 8 bases agree with TRBD1. Looked up from germline, CDR1 is KGHSH and CDR2 is LQKENI. Unmatched junction bases numbered 4, after V lost 6 bases and J lost 4 bases. This CDR3 region has 14 residues. The CDR3 DNA reads TGTGCCAGCTCTCTGGACAGGGCCACCGGGGAGCTGTTTTTT. Translated, it gives CASSLDRATGELFF. Full variable domain (rest looked up from reference TRBV18 and TRBJ2-2): NAGVMQNPRHLVRRRGQEARLRCSPMKGHSHVYWYRQLPEEGLKFMVYLQKENIIDESGMPKERFSAEFPKEGPSILRIQQVVRGDSAAYFCASSLDRATGELFFGEGSRLTVL.

V and J are TRBV28 and TRBJ1-3; no clear D gene. Looked up from germline, CDR1 is MDHEN and CDR2 is SYDVKM. Trimming took off 4 bases at V and 3 bases at J, with 10 bases between the two ends. CDR3 length: 14 residues. For the CDR3, the DNA is TGTGCCAGCAGTTCGGGATTAAGTGGAAACACCATATATTTT. Amino acids: CASSSGLSGNTIYF.

DNA for the CDR3: TGTGCCACCAGCAGAGTGGGACAGCGCTACGAGCAGTACTTC. Protein sequence: CATSRVGQRYEQYF. V gene TRBV15 combines with J gene TRBJ2-7; TRBD1 aligns across 7 bases. The ends lost 1 base at V and 3 bases at J; junction bases unmatched: 3. The germline V gene has CDR1 LNHNV and CDR2 YYDKDF (reference sequence). This CDR3 contains 14 residues.

This clone has a single count. The chain carries TRBV15 and TRBJ1-2, with 7 bases matching TRBD1. V lost 4 bases, J lost 3 bases, and 8 bases stayed unmatched. The V gene's germline CDR1 is LNHNV and CDR2 YYDKDF (reference sequence). This CDR3 is built from 15 residues. CDR3 protein: CATSNHRTGYYGYTF. DNA of the CDR3: TGTGCCACCAGCAACCACAGGACAGGATACTATGGCTACACCTTC.

The sample holds one count of this clone. The chain is built from TRBV6-1 and TRBJ1-5; TRBD1 matches 12 bases. This CDR3 is built from 15 residues. The V gene's germline CDR1 is MNHNS and CDR2 SASEGT. V gave up 1 base and J gave up 6 bases; unmatched junction bases: 1. Here the CDR3 DNA reads TGTGCCAGCAGTGAAGAGGGACAGGGGGCTCAGCCCCAGCATTTT. Its protein is CASSEEGQGAQPQHF.

This clone was detected only once. V gene TRBV2 combines with J gene TRBJ2-1; TRBD1 agrees at 10 bases. Germline trimming cut 6 bases from V and 4 bases from J; bases unmatched to any gene: 6. The CDR3 totals 15 residues. Germline CDR1 is SNHLY and CDR2 is FYNNEI. CDR3 protein: CASRADRGNYNEQFF. CDR3 DNA: TGTGCCAGCAGAGCGGACAGGGGGAATTACAATGAGCAGTTCTTC. The entire variable domain, with the rest obtained from reference TRBV2 and TRBJ2-1, is as follows: EPEVTQTPSHQVTQMGQEVILRCVPISNHLYFYWYRQILGQKVEFLVSFYNNEISEKSEIFDDQFSVERPDGSNFTLKIRSTKLEDSAMYFCASRADRGNYNEQFFGPGTRLTVL.

The V gene is TRBV6-1, the J gene TRBJ1-1; D perhaps matches TRBD1 (5 bases). Germline lookup yields CDR1 MNHNS and CDR2 SASEGT. V was trimmed by 7 bases and J by 10 bases, leaving 22 bases between them. This CDR3 has 14 residues. CDR3 region: CASTTIGAYLGAFF. The CDR3 nucleotides read TGTGCCAGCACTACAATAGGGGCCTACCTTGGAGCTTTCTTT.

This clone was seen once. This chain uses TRBV18 with TRBJ2-2; possibly TRBD1 for D (5 bases). Trimming removed 2 bases from V and 6 bases from J, with 13 bases in between. The germline CDR1 and CDR2 sequences are KGHSH and LQKENI. The CDR3 extends over 15 amino acids. The CDR3 DNA is TGTGCCAGCTCACCATTGAGGCAGGGTTCCGGGGAGCTGTTTTTT. Protein: CASSPLRQGSGELFF.

CDR3 DNA sequence: TGTGCCAGCAGTGACCTAGCGGGGGCTGAGACCCAGTACTTC. Translated: CASSDLAGAETQYF. The rearrangement links TRBV2 to TRBJ2-5; 10 bases fit TRBD2. The germline gives CDR1 SNHLY, CDR2 FYNNEI. V dropped 3 bases and J dropped 5; count of bases not matched to a gene: 3. CDR3 size: 14 residues.

This clone came up a few times. V is TRBV6-5 and J is TRBJ2-7; TRBD1 matches 9 bases. The CDR3 totals 14 residues. The V and J ends lost 7 bases and 3 bases, in that order; junction bases with no gene match: 7. Germline lookup yields CDR1 MNHEY and CDR2 SVGAGI. Written as DNA, the CDR3 is TGTGCCAGCACACCCCCGGGACAGGGCTACGAGCAGTACTTC. Translated, it gives CASTPPGQGYEQYF.

The rearrangement joins TRBV5-1 to TRBJ1-6; possibly TRBD1 for D (6 bases). V was trimmed by 0 bases and J by 7 bases, leaving 11 bases between them. Germline V CDR1 and CDR2: SGHRS, YFSETQ. The CDR3 runs 15 residues. CDR3 sequence (DNA): TGCGCCAGCAGCTTGGCAGGGGCGCCGAATTCACCCCTCCACTTT. Translated, it gives CASSLAGAPNSPLHF.

This clone showed up just a few times. The genes are TRBV4-2 and TRBJ2-7, with 7 bases that match TRBD2. This CDR3 has 14 amino acids. V was clipped by 5 bases and J by 3 bases; unmatched bases: 7. Germline V gene sequence: CDR1 LGHNA, CDR2 YNFKEQ. The CDR3 DNA sequence: TGTGCCAGCAGCAGAGAGCGGGACTTCTACGAGCAGTACTTC. This gives the protein CASSRERDFYEQYF.

The gene calls are TRBV6-6 and TRBJ2-7; TRBD2 matches 11 bases. Germline V CDR1 and CDR2: MNHNY, SVGAGI (reference sequence). The V segment lost 9 bases and the J segment 4 bases; nucleotides outside the gene matches: 8. The CDR3 contains 14 residues. The CDR3 region is CASRLAGTPYEQYF. CDR3 DNA: TGTGCCAGTCGACTAGCGGGAACCCCGTACGAGCAGTACTTC.